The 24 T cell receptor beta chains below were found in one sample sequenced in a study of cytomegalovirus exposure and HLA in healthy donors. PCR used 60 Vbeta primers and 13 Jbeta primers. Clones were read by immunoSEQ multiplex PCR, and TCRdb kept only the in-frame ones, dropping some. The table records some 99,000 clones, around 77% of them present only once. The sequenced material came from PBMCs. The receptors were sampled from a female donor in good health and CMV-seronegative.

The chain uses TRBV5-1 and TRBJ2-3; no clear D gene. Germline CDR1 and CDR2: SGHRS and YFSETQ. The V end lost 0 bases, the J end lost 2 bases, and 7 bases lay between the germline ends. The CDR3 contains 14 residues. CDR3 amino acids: CASSLVEFTDTQYF. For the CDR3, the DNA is TGCGCCAGCAGCTTGGTGGAGTTCACAGATACGCAGTATTTT.

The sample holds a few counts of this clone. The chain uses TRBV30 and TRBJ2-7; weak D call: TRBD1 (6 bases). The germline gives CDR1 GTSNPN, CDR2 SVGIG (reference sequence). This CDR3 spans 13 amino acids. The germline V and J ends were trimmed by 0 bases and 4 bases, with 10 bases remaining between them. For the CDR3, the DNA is TGTGCCTGGAGTGTGGACAGCAGATACGAGCAGTACTTC. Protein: CAWSVDSRYEQYF.

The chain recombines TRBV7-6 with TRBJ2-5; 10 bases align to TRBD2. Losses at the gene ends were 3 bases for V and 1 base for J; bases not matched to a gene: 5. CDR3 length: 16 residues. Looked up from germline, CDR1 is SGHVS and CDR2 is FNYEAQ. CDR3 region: CASSFRTSGTQETQYF. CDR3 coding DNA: TGTGCCAGCAGCTTTAGGACTAGCGGCACCCAAGAGACCCAGTACTTC.

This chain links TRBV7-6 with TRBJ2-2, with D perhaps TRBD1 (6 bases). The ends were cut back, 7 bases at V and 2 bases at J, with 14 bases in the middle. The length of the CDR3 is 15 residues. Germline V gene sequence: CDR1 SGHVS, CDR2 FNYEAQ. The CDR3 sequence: CASTGTSLNTGELFF. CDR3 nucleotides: TGTGCCAGCACCGGGACATCTCTAAACACCGGGGAGCTGTTTTTT.

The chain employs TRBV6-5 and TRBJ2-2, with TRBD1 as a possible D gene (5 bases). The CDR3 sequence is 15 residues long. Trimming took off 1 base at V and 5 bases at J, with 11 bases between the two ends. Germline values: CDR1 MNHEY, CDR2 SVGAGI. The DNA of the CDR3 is TGTGCCAGCAGTTACTTTTTCCAGGGAACCGGGGAGCTGTTTTTT. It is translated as CASSYFFQGTGELFF.

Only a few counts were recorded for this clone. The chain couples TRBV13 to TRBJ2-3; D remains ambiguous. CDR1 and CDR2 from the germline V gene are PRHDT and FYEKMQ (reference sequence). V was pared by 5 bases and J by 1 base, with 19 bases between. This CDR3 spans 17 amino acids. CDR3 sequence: CASSPALVGWRTDTQYF. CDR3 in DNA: TGTGCCAGCAGCCCCGCACTGGTCGGGTGGCGCACAGATACGCAGTATTTT. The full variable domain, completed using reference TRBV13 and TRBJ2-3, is AAGVIQSPRHLIKEKRETATLKCYPIPRHDTVYWYQQGPGQDPQFLISFYEKMQSDKGSIPDRFSAQQFSDYHSELNMSSLELGDSALYFCASSPALVGWRTDTQYFGPGTRLTVL.

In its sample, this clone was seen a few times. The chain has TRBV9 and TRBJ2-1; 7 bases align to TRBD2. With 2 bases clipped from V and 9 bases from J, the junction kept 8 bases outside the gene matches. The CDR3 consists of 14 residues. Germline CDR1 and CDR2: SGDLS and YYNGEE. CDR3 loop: CASSVSSGHSEQFF. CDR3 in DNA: TGTGCCAGCAGCGTGTCTAGCGGACACTCTGAGCAGTTCTTC.

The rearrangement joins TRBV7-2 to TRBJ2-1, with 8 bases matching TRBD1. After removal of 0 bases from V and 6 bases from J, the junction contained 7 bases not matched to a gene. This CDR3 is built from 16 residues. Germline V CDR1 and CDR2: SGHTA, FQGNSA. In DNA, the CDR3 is TGTGCCAGCAGCTTAGCGCTTACAGGGGGTGGCAATGAGCAGTTCTTC. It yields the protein CASSLALTGGGNEQFF.

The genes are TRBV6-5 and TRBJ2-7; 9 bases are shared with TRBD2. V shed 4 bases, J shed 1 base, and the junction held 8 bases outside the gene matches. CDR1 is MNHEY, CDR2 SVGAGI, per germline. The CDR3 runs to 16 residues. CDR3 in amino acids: CASSSLLAGSSYEQYF. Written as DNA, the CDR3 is TGTGCCAGCAGTTCGTTGCTAGCGGGATCTTCCTACGAGCAGTACTTC.

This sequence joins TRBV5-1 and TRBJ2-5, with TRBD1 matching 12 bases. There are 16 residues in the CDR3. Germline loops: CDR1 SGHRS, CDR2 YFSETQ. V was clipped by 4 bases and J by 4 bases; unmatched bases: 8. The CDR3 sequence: CASSQSGTGGPETQYF. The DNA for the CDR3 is TGCGCCAGCAGCCAATCTGGGACAGGGGGCCCAGAGACCCAGTACTTC. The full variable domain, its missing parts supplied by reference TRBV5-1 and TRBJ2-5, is KAGVTQTPRYLIKTRGQQVTLSCSPISGHRSVSWYQQTPGQGLQFLFEYFSETQRNKGNFPGRFSGRQFSNSRSEMNVSTLELGDSALYLCASSQSGTGGPETQYFGPGTRLLVL.

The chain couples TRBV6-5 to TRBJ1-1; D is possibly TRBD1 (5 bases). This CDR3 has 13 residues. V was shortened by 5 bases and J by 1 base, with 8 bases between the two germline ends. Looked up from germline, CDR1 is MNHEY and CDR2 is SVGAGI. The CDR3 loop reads CASSATGNTEAFF. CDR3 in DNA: TGTGCCAGCAGTGCTACAGGGAACACTGAAGCTTTCTTT.

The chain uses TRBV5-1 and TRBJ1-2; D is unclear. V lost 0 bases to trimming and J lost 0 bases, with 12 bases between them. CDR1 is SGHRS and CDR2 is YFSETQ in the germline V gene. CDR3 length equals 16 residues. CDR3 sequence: CASSLAGTVSNYGYTF. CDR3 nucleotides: TGCGCCAGCAGCTTGGCCGGCACAGTTTCTAACTATGGCTACACCTTC. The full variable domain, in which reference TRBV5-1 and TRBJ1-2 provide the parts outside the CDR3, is KAGVTQTPRYLIKTRGQQVTLSCSPISGHRSVSWYQQTPGQGLQFLFEYFSETQRNKGNFPGRFSGRQFSNSRSEMNVSTLELGDSALYLCASSLAGTVSNYGYTFGSGTRLTVV.

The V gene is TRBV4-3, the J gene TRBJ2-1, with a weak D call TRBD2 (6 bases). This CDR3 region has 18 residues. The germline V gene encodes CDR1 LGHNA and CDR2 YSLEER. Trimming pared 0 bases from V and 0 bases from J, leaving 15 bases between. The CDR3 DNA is TGCGCCAGCAGCCAAGAAAATCTCGGAGGGAGCTCCTACAATGAGCAGTTCTTC. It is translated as CASSQENLGGSSYNEQFF.

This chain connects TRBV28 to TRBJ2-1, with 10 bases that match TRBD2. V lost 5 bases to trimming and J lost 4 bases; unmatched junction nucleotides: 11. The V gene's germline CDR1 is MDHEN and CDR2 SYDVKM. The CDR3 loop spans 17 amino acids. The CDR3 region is CASSTRPSGRKYNEQFF. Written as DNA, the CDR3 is TGTGCCAGCAGTACAAGACCTAGCGGGAGAAAGTACAATGAGCAGTTCTTC. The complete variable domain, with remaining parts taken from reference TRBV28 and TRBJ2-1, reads DVKVTQSSRYLVKRTGEKVFLECVQDMDHENMFWYRQDPGLGLRLIYFSYDVKMKEKGDIPEGYSVSREKKERFSLILESASTNQTSMYLCASSTRPSGRKYNEQFFGPGTRLTVL.

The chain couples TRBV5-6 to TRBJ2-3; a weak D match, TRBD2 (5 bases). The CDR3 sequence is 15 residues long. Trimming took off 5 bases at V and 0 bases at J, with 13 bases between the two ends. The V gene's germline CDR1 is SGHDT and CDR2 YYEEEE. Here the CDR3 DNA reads TGTGCCAGCAGTCAATTACGAGGGAGCACAGATACGCAGTATTTT. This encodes CASSQLRGSTDTQYF.

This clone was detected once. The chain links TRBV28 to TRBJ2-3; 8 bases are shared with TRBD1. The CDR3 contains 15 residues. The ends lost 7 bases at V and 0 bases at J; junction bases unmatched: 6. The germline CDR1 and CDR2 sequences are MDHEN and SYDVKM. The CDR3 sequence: CASTQQGDSTDTQYF. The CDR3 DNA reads TGTGCCAGCACCCAACAGGGGGACAGCACAGATACGCAGTATTTT.

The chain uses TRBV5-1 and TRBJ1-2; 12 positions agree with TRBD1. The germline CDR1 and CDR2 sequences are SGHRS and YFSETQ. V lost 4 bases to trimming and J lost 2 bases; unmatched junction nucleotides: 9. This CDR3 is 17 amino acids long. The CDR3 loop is CASSQTGTGGLNYGYTF. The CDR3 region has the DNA TGCGCCAGCAGCCAAACCGGGACAGGGGGCTTAAACTATGGCTACACCTTC.

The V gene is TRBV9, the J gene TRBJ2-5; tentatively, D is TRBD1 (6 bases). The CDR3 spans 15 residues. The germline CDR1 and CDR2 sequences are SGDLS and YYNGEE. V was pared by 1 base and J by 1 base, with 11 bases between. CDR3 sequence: CASSVLGALQETQYF. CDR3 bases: TGTGCCAGCAGCGTATTGGGGGCTCTCCAAGAGACCCAGTACTTC.

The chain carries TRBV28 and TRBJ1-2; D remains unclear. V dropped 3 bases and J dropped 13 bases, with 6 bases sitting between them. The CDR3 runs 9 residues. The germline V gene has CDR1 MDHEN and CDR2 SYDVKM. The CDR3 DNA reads TGTGCCAGCAGTTTCCCCCGCACCTTC. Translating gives CASSFPRTF.

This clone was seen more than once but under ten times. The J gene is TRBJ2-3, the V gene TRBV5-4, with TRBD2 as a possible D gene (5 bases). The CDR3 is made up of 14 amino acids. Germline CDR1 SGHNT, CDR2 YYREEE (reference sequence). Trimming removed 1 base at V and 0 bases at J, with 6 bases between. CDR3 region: CASSLSGSTDTQYF. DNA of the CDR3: TGTGCCAGCAGCTTGAGCGGCAGCACAGATACGCAGTATTTT.

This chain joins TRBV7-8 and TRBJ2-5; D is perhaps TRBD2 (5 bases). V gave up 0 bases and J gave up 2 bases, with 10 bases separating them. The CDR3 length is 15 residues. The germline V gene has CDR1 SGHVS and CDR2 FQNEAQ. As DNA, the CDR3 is TGTGCCAGCAGCTTAGCGTCCAGAGGGCAAGAGACCCAGTACTTC. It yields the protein CASSLASRGQETQYF. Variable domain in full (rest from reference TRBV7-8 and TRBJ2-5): GAGVSQSPRYKVAKRGQDVALRCDPISGHVSLFWYQQALGQGPEFLTYFQNEAQLDKSGLPSDRFFAERPEGSVSTLKIQRTQQEDSAVYLCASSLASRGQETQYFGPGTRLLVL.

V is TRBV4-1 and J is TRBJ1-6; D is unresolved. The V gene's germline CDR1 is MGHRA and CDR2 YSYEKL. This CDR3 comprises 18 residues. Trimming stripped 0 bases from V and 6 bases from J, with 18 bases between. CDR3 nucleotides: TGCGCCAGCAGCCAAGATCAGAGCTACCCCCGGGGTAATTCACCCCTCCACTTT. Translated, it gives CASSQDQSYPRGNSPLHF.

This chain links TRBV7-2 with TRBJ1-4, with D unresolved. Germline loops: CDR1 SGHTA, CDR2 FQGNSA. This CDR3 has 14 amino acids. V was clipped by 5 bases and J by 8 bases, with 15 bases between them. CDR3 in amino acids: CASSPNHNKEKLFF. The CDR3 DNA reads TGTGCCAGCAGCCCCAACCACAATAAAGAAAAACTGTTTTTT.

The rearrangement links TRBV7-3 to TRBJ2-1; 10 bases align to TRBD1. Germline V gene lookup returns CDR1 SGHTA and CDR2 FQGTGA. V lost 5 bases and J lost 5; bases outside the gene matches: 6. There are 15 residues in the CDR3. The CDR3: CASSVLGTGDNEQFF. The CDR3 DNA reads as TGTGCCAGCAGCGTCCTAGGGACAGGGGACAATGAGCAGTTCTTC.